The sequence of this T cell receptor beta chain was determined in a study of blood T cell repertoires in COVID-19. Whole-study context: The United States, Italy and Spain were the sources of the acute and convalescent COVID-19 samples. From T cells, B-cell-depleted T cells, or PBMCs came the material, which was cDNA or gDNA.

Germline V lookup: CDR1 KGHSH, CDR2 LQKENI. Trimming cost V 3 bases and J 1 base, with 10 bases left between them. This CDR3 spans 15 amino acids. Only a few counts were recorded for this clone. Data came from immunoSEQ multiplex PCR; TCRdb stores just in-frame clones and leaves some out. The sample holds 150,000 or so clones, roughly 86% seen once. In Seattle, patients joined the study during active infection and were tracked longitudinally. The sequenced material came from peripheral blood. The source of this sequence is a woman aged 65 to 85 with COVID-19, enrolled during active disease. This chain uses TRBV18 with TRBJ1-3; D is perhaps TRBD1 (6 bases). This chain's CDR3 is CASSPTTGSGNTIYF. CDR3 DNA sequence: TGTGCCAGCTCACCCACGACAGGATCTGGAAACACCATATATTTT. Full variable domain (outside the CDR3, taken from reference TRBV18 and TRBJ1-3): NAGVMQNPRHLVRRRGQEARLRCSPMKGHSHVYWYRQLPEEGLKFMVYLQKENIIDESGMPKERFSAEFPKEGPSILRIQQVVRGDSAAYFCASSPTTGSGNTIYFGEGSWLTVV.